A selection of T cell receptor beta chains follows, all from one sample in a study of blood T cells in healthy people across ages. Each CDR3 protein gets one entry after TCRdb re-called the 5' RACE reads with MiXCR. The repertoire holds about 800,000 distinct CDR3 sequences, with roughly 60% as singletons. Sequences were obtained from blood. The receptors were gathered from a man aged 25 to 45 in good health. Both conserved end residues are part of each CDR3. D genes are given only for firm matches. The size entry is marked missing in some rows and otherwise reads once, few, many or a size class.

cdr3_nt: TGTGCCACTATTAGCGAGGGGGTCGGCGAGCAGTTCTTC; cdr3_aa: CATISEGVGEQFF; cdr3_length: 13; d_call: NA; v_call: TRBV6-5; clone_size: NA; j_call: TRBJ2-1
cdr3_nt: TGTGCCAGCAGTAAAGGGACAGCGTATAATGAAAAACTGTTTTTT; cdr3_aa: CASSKGTAYNEKLFF; cdr3_length: 15; d_call: TRBD1; v_call: TRBV2; clone_size: NA; j_call: TRBJ1-4
cdr3_nt: TGCAGTGCTAGGGACCCGAGGGGCACAGAAGCTTTCTTT; cdr3_aa: CSARDPRGTEAFF; cdr3_length: 13; d_call: NA; v_call: TRBV20-1; clone_size: NA; j_call: TRBJ1-1
cdr3_nt: TGTGCCAGCAGCGCGCACCAAGGTCTAGCCAAAAACATTCAGTACTTC; cdr3_aa: CASSAHQGLAKNIQYF; cdr3_length: 16; d_call: NA; v_call: TRBV9; clone_size: NA; j_call: TRBJ2-4
cdr3_nt: TGTGCCAGCAGCCAAGACAGGACGGGGACATCCTTTTCCTACGAGCAGTACTTC; cdr3_aa: CASSQDRTGTSFSYEQYF; cdr3_length: 18; d_call: NA; v_call: TRBV3-1; clone_size: NA; j_call: TRBJ2-7
cdr3_nt: TGCGCCAGCAGCTTGGGGACAGGGCCCTCCGAGACCCAGTACTTC; cdr3_aa: CASSLGTGPSETQYF; cdr3_length: 15; d_call: TRBD1; v_call: TRBV5-1; clone_size: NA; j_call: TRBJ2-5
cdr3_nt: TGTGCCAGCAGCTTAAAGAGACAGGGGAATCAAGAGACCCAGTACTTC; cdr3_aa: CASSLKRQGNQETQYF; cdr3_length: 16; d_call: TRBD1; v_call: TRBV11-2; clone_size: NA; j_call: TRBJ2-5
cdr3_nt: TGTGCCAGCAGTTTTCTAGCGGGAGGAGAGACCCAGTACTTC; cdr3_aa: CASSFLAGGETQYF; cdr3_length: 14; d_call: TRBD2; v_call: TRBV7-2; clone_size: NA; j_call: TRBJ2-5
cdr3_nt: TGTGCCAGCAGCTTAGTCCGACAGGGGGCTTGGGGCTACACCTTC; cdr3_aa: CASSLVRQGAWGYTF; cdr3_length: 15; d_call: TRBD1; v_call: TRBV7-2; clone_size: NA; j_call: TRBJ1-2
cdr3_nt: TGTGCCAGCAGCGACGAGGTTCAGCCCCAGCATTTT; cdr3_aa: CASSDEVQPQHF; cdr3_length: 12; d_call: NA; v_call: TRBV7-9; clone_size: NA; j_call: TRBJ1-5
cdr3_nt: TGTGCCACCAGCAGAGATCGAGGAGGGGAACACGGCTACACCTTC; cdr3_aa: CATSRDRGGEHGYTF; cdr3_length: 15; d_call: NA; v_call: TRBV15; clone_size: NA; j_call: TRBJ1-2
cdr3_nt: TGTGCCAGCAGCTTACCCCAGTACGACGTGCAGTACTTC; cdr3_aa: CASSLPQYDVQYF; cdr3_length: 13; d_call: NA; v_call: TRBV7-2; clone_size: few; j_call: TRBJ2-5
cdr3_nt: TGCAGCGTTGTTACAGGGGGATCAGAGACCCAGTACTTC; cdr3_aa: CSVVTGGSETQYF; cdr3_length: 13; d_call: TRBD1; v_call: TRBV29-1; clone_size: few; j_call: TRBJ2-5
cdr3_nt: TGTGCCAGCAGTTTCCAACAGGGATATTACGAAAAACTGTTTTTT; cdr3_aa: CASSFQQGYYEKLFF; cdr3_length: 15; d_call: NA; v_call: TRBV11-2; clone_size: NA; j_call: TRBJ1-4
cdr3_nt: TGTGCCAGCAGCTACTCATCGTGGTCTGGGGCCAACGTCCTGACTTTC; cdr3_aa: CASSYSSWSGANVLTF; cdr3_length: 16; d_call: NA; v_call: TRBV5-6; clone_size: NA; j_call: TRBJ2-6
cdr3_nt: TGTGCCAGCAGCTTAGCGTACGGGAGTGAGCAGTTCTTC; cdr3_aa: CASSLAYGSEQFF; cdr3_length: 13; d_call: NA; v_call: TRBV7-9; clone_size: few; j_call: TRBJ2-1
cdr3_nt: TGCGCCAGCAGCCAAGATAGCGGGGAGGCAAAAGAGGAGTTCTTC; cdr3_aa: CASSQDSGEAKEEFF; cdr3_length: 15; d_call: TRBD2; v_call: TRBV4-3; clone_size: NA; j_call: TRBJ2-1